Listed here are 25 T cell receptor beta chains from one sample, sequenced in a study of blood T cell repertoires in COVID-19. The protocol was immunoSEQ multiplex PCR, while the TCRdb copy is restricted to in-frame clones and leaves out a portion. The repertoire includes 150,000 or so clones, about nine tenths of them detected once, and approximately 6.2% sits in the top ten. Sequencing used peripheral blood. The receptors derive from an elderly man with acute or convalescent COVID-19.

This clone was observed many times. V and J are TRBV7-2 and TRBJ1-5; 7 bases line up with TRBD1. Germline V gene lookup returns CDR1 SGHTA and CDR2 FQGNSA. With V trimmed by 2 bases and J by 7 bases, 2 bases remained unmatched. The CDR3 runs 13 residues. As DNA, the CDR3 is TGTGCCAGCAGCTTACGACAGGGACAGCCCCAGCATTTT. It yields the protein CASSLRQGQPQHF.

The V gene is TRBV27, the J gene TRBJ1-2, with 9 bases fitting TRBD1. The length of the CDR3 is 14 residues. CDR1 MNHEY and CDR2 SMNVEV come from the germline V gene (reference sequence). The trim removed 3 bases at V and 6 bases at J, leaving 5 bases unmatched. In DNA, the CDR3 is TGTGCCAGCAGTTTTCTCGGGACAGGGAATGGCTACACCTTC. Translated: CASSFLGTGNGYTF.

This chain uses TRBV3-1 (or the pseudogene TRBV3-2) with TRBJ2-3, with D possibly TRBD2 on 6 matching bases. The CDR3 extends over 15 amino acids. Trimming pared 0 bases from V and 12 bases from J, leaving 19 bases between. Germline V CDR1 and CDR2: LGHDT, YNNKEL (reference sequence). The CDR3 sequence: CASSQDSGLTLGQYF. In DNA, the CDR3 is TGTGCCAGCAGCCAAGATTCCGGACTAACCCTGGGCCAGTATTTT.

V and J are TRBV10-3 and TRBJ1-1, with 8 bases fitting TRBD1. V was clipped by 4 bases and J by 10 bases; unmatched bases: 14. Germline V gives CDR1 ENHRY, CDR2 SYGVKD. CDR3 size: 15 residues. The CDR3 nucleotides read TGTGCCATCAGTGGGATCGAGACAGGGGACGTGGCAGCTTTCTTT. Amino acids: CAISGIETGDVAAFF.

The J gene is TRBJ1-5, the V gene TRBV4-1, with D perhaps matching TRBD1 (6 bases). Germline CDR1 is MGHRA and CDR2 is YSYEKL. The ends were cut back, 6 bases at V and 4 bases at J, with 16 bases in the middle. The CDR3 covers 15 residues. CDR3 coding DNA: TGCGCCAGCAGTGGGGGCCCAATGACTAATCAGCCCCAGCATTTT. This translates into CASSGGPMTNQPQHF.

The CDR3 region has the DNA TGTGCCAGCAGCTTAATATACCGGGACAGGGTCAATCAGCCCCAGCATTTT. This codes for CASSLIYRDRVNQPQHF. The V and J genes are TRBV27 and TRBJ1-5, with TRBD1 identical over 9 bases. This CDR3 has 17 amino acids. CDR1 is MNHEY and CDR2 is SMNVEV in the germline V gene (reference sequence). With 6 bases clipped from V and 3 bases from J, the junction kept 12 bases outside the gene matches.

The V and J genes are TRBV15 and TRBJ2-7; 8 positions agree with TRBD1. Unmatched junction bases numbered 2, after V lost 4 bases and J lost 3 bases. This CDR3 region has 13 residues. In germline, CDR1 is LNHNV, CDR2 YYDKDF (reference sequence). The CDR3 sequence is CATSIDRGYEQYF. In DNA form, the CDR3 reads TGTGCCACCAGCATTGACAGGGGCTACGAGCAGTACTTC.

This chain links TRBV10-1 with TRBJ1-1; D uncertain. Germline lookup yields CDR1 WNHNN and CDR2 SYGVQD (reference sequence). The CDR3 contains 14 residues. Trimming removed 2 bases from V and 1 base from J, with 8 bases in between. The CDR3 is CASSEGSSNTEAFF. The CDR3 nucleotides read TGCGCCAGCAGTGAGGGTAGTTCGAACACTGAAGCTTTCTTT.

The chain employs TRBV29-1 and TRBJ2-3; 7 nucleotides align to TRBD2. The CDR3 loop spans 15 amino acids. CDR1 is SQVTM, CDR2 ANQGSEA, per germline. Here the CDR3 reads CSLSPSGGGTDTQYF. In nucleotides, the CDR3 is TGCAGTCTGTCCCCCAGTGGGGGAGGGACAGATACGCAGTATTTT.

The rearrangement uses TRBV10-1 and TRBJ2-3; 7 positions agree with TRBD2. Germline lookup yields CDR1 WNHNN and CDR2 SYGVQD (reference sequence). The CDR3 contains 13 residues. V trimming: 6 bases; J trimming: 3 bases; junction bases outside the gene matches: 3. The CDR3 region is CASSEGLTDTQYF. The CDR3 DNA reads TGCGCCAGCAGCGAGGGACTAACAGATACGCAGTATTTT.

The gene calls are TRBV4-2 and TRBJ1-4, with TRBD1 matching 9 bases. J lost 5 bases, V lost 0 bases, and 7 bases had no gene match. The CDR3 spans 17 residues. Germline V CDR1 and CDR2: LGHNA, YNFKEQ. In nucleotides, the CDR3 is TGTGCCAGCAGCCAAGATTTCACAGGGGGCCCGAATGAAAAACTGTTTTTT. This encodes CASSQDFTGGPNEKLFF.

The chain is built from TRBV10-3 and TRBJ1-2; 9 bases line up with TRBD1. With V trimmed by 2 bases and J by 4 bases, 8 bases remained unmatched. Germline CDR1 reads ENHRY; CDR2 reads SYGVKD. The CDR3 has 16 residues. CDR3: CAISEGGTGNSYGYTF. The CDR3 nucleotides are TGTGCCATCAGTGAGGGTGGGACAGGGAACAGCTATGGCTACACCTTC.

CDR3 protein: CASSTGLAGVRQFF. The CDR3 bases are TGTGCCAGTAGTACCGGACTAGCGGGAGTGCGGCAGTTCTTC. The chain joins TRBV19 to TRBJ2-1, with 13 bases lining up with TRBD2. Germline V lookup: CDR1 LNHDA, CDR2 SQIVND (reference sequence). After removal of 4 bases from V and 12 bases from J, the junction contained 6 bases not matched to a gene. This CDR3 contains 14 residues.

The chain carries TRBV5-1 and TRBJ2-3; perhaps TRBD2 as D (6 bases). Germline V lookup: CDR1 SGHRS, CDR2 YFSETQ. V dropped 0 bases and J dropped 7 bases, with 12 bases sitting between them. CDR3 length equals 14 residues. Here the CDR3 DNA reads TGCGCCAGCAGCTTGGGTGGGAGGCAAAATACGCAGTATTTT. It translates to CASSLGGRQNTQYF.

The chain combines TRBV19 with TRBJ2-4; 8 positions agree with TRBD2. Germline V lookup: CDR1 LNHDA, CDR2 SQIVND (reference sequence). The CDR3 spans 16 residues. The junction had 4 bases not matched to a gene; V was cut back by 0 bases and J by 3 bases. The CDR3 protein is CASSIDAGGIKNIQYF. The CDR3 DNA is TGTGCCAGTAGTATAGATGCGGGGGGCATCAAAAACATTCAGTACTTC.

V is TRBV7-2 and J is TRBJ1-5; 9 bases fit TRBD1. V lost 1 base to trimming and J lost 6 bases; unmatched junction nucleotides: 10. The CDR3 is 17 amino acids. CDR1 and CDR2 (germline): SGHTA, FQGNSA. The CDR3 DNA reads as TGTGCCAGCAGCTTAGATTCACAGGGGGCGGCGGCTCAGCCCCAGCATTTT. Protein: CASSLDSQGAAAQPQHF. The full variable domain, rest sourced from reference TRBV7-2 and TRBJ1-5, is GAGVSQSPSNKVTEKGKDVELRCDPISGHTALYWYRQSLGQGLEFLIYFQGNSAPDKSGLPSDRFSAERTGGSVSTLTIQRTQQEDSAVYLCASSLDSQGAAAQPQHFGDGTRLSIL.

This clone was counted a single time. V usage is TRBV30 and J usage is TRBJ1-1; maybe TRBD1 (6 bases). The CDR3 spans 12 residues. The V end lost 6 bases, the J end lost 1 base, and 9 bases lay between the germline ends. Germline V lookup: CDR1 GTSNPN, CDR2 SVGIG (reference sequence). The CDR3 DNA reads TGTGCCTGTTCACAGGGGAACACTGAAGCTTTCTTT. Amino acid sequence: CACSQGNTEAFF.

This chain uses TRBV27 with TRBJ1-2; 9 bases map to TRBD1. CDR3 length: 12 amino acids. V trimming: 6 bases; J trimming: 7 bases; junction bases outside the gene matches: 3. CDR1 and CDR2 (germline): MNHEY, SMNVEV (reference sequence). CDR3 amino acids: CASRETGGGYTF. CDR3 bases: TGTGCCAGCAGAGAGACAGGGGGTGGCTACACCTTC.

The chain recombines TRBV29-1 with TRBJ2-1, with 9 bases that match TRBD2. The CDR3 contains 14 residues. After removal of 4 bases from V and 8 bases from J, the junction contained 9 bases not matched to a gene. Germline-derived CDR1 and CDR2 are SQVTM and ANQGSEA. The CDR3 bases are TGCAGCGTTGGTACGACTAGCGGTCCGGATGAGCAGTTCTTC. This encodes CSVGTTSGPDEQFF.

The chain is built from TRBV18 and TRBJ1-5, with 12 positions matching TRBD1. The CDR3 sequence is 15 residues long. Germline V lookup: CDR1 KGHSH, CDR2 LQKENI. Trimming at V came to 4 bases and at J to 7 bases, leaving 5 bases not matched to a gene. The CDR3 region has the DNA TGTGCCAGCTCACTGGGACAGGGGGCAGGACAGCCCCAGCATTTT. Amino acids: CASSLGQGAGQPQHF.

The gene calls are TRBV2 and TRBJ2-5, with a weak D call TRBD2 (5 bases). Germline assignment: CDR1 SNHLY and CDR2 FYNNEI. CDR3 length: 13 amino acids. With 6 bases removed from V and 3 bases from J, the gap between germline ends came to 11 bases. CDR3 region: CASRDGREETQYF. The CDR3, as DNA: TGTGCCAGCAGGGATGGGCGGGAAGAGACCCAGTACTTC.

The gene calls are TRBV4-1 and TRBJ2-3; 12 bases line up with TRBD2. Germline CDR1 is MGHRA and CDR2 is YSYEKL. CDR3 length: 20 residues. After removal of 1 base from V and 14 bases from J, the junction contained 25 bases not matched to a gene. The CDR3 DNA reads TGCGCCAGCAGCCAAGCGTCCCCTCTAGCGGGAGGGCCTCTAGATAAAAGTCGGTATTTT. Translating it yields CASSQASPLAGGPLDKSRYF.

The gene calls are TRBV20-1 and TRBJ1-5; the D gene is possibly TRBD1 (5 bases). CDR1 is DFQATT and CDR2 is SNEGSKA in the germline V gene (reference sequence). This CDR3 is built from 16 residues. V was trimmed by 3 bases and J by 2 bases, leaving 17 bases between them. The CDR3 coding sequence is TGCAGTGCTAGTGATCCACGACAGAGCGGCAATCAGCCCCAGCATTTT. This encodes CSASDPRQSGNQPQHF.

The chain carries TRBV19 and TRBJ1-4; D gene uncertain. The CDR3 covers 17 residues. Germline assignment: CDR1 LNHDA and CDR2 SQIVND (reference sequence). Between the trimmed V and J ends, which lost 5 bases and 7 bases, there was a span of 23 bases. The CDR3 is CASSPNPLGSSSEKLFF. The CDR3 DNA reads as TGTGCCAGTAGTCCCAACCCCCTCGGGTCCTCGAGTGAAAAACTGTTTTTT.

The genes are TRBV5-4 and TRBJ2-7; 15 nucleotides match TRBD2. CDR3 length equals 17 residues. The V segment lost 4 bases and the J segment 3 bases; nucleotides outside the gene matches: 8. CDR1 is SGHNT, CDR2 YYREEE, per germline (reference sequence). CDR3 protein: CASSQGLAGGPDYEQYF. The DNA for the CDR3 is TGTGCCAGCAGCCAAGGACTAGCGGGGGGGCCAGACTACGAGCAGTACTTC.